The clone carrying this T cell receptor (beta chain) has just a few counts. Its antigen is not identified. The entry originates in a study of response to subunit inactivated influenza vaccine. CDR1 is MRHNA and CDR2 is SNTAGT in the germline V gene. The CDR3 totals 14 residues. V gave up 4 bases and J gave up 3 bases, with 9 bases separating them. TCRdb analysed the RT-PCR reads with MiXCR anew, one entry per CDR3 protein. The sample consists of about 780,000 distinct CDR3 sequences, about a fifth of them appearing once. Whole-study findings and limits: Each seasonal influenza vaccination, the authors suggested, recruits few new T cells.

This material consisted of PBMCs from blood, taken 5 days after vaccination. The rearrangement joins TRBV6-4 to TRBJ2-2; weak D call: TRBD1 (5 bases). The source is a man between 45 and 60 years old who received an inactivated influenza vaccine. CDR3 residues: CASSVGQDTGELFF. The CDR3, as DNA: TGTGCCAGCAGTGTGGGGCAAGACACCGGGGAGCTGTTTTTT.